This paragraph reports one T cell receptor (beta chain). Its antigen is unknown. Template switching with 5'RACE generated the TCR cDNA and added a universal primer site and UMIs. TCRdb redid the calling of the 5' RACE reads with MiXCR, one entry per CDR3 protein. Here the sample spans 280,000 or so distinct CDR3 sequences, approximately 10% being singletons. The data originate from a study of T cells after yellow fever vaccination. General study findings and limits: Among primary-vaccination clones, most reappeared after the booster, at around 97% for CD4 and 85% to 90% for CD8. Relatively few clonotypes were ones that appeared in both CD4 and CD8 compartments.

CDR3 length: 15 amino acids. Germline-derived CDR1 and CDR2 are LGHDT and YNNKEL (reference sequence). V lost 0 bases and J lost 9; bases outside the gene matches: 7. The TCR sequence derives from a man aged 18 to 29 who received the YFV17D yellow fever vaccine. Specimen: CD4+ T cells sorted from PBMCs, collected 5 days after the yellow fever booster vaccination. The chain has TRBV3-1 and TRBJ2-1, with 8 bases matching TRBD2. This CDR3 is CASSQDGGGTGEQFF. In DNA form, the CDR3 reads TGTGCCAGCAGCCAAGACGGGGGGGGCACAGGTGAGCAGTTCTTC.